Here is one TCR beta chain with its context. Its antigen is not identified. The sample comes from a study of cytomegalovirus exposure and HLA in healthy donors. This CDR3 is built from 15 residues. V gave up 5 bases and J gave up 3 bases; unmatched junction bases: 8. The germline CDR1 and CDR2 sequences are SGHNT and YENEEA. Primers included in the PCR were 60 Vbeta and 13 Jbeta primers. Generated by immunoSEQ multiplex PCR, the TCRdb table keeps only in-frame clones and is missing some. Found here are roughly 130,000 clones, 74% of them singletons; the top ten hold roughly 6%. Overall study findings and caveats: Reported performance of the classifier showed diagnosis of cytomegalovirus status with high specificity and sensitivity. 164 TCR beta chains were listed as cytomegalovirus-associated. Sequencing likely generated an artifact that appeared as a cluster of highly shared sequence variants.

The sequence was collected from a woman aged 45-59 years in good health and CMV-seropositive. The V gene is TRBV11-3, the J gene TRBJ2-5; 8 nucleotides align to TRBD1. Sequenced: PBMCs. CDR3 in amino acids: CASSRGTGLKETQYF. The CDR3, as DNA: TGTGCCAGCAGCAGAGGGACAGGCCTTAAAGAGACCCAGTACTTC.